The 32 T cell receptor beta chains presented below share a single source sample, sequenced in a study of T cell repertoires in cytomegalovirus infection. Their antigen targets remain unknown. TCRdb used MiXCR to reprocess the reads, holding one entry per CDR3 protein. Here the sample spans 450,000 to 600,000 distinct CDR3 sequences, roughly 34% being singletons. Sequencing was performed on cultured PBMCs, taken from culture after CMV antigen stimulation. These receptors originate from a human donor in good health (CMV status not recorded). Some clones in this sample may be carry-over from other donors' samples.

Comments on this clonotype: At one boundary the junction diverges from the germline segment, which might be a read error. J is TRBJ2-1 and V is TRBV5-3; weak D call: TRBD2 (6 bases). Being an ORF, TRBV5-3 has a function that is uncertain. This CDR3 has 15 amino acids. The CDR3 reads CASSFPGTLRNEQFF. CDR3 DNA sequence: TGTGCCAGCAGCTTTCCCGGGACTTTAAGGAATGAGCAGTTCTTC.

V gene TRBV6-5 combines with J gene TRBJ1-1; D perhaps matches TRBD1 (5 bases). This CDR3 spans 13 amino acids. Germline assignment: CDR1 MNHEY and CDR2 SVGAGI. Trimming left V 0 bases short and J 6 bases short, with 8 bases between. CDR3 bases: TGTGCCAGCAGTTACTCGCGACAGTCTGAAGCTTTCTTT. Translated: CASSYSRQSEAFF.

This clonotype was observed a handful of times. The chain employs TRBV19 and TRBJ1-1; 7 bases align to TRBD1. Losses at the gene ends were 7 bases for V and 5 bases for J; bases not matched to a gene: 7. Germline assignment: CDR1 LNHDA and CDR2 SQIVND (reference sequence). The CDR3 extends over 13 amino acids. This CDR3 is CASKNRGYTEAFF. In DNA, the CDR3 is TGTGCCAGTAAGAACAGGGGATATACTGAAGCTTTCTTT.

The chain uses TRBV25-1 and TRBJ2-7, with no clear D. CDR1 MGHDK and CDR2 SYGVNS come from the germline V gene. V was shortened by 7 bases and J by 3 bases, with 10 bases between the two germline ends. CDR3 length: 12 amino acids. In nucleotides, the CDR3 is TGTGCCAGCACCTCCAGTCTCTACGAGCAGTACTTC. Protein sequence: CASTSSLYEQYF.

The V call is TRBV9, the J call TRBJ2-1; D gene uncertain. The CDR3 totals 18 residues. The V gene's germline CDR1 is SGDLS and CDR2 YYNGEE. Trimming pared 1 base from V and 0 bases from J, leaving 17 bases between. In DNA, the CDR3 is TGTGCCAGCAGCGTAACTACGACTGGCTACAGCTCCTACAATGAGCAGTTCTTC. It translates to CASSVTTTGYSSYNEQFF. Complete variable domain (other parts from reference TRBV9 and TRBJ2-1): DSGVTQTPKHLITATGQRVTLRCSPRSGDLSVYWYQQSLDQGLQFLIQYYNGEERAKGNILERFSAQQFPDLHSELNLSSLELGDSALYFCASSVTTTGYSSYNEQFFGPGTRLTVL.

This clonotype showed up many times. The chain employs TRBV7-2 and TRBJ2-7, with D perhaps TRBD2 (5 bases). Germline-derived CDR1 and CDR2 are SGHTA and FQGNSA. This CDR3 spans 13 amino acids. V was trimmed by 1 base and J by 4 bases, leaving 8 bases between them. The CDR3 bases are TGTGCCAGCAGCTTAGGACGCGGGTACGAGCAGTACGTC. This encodes CASSLGRGYEQYV.

The chain combines TRBV29-1 with TRBJ2-5; 8 nucleotides line up with TRBD2. Germline CDR1 SQVTM, CDR2 ANQGSEA. The junction had 2 bases not matched to a gene; V was cut back by 6 bases and J by 2 bases. The CDR3 has 12 residues. CDR3 residues: CSVQRGQETQYF. The DNA of the CDR3 is TGCAGCGTCCAGCGGGGGCAAGAGACCCAGTACTTC.

As for this clonotype: A much larger clone lies a single base off, so this may be a read error. The chain links TRBV7-2 to TRBJ2-1; D not resolved. Per the germline V gene, CDR1 is SGHTA and CDR2 is FQGNSA. CDR3 length: 15 amino acids. As DNA, the CDR3 is TGTGCCAGCAGCTTAGCAAGGGCGTCCTACAATGAGCAGCTCTTC. It translates to CASSLARASYNEQLF.

The rearrangement links TRBV28 to TRBJ1-4; D gene uncertain. The V end was cut by 7 bases, the J end by 8 bases, with 11 bases between. This CDR3 has 12 residues. Germline CDR1 reads MDHEN; CDR2 reads SYDVKM. As DNA, the CDR3 is TGTGCCAGCACCGTCTTCGGGGAAAAACTGTTTTTT. Protein sequence: CASTVFGEKLFF.

CDR3 loop: CSAAFSGEQFF. CDR3 nucleotides: TGCAGTGCCGCCTTTTCGGGTGAGCAGTTCTTC. V is TRBV20-1 and J is TRBJ2-1, with D unclear. Germline CDR1 is DFQATT and CDR2 is SNEGSKA (reference sequence). The CDR3 has 11 residues. Deletions cut 6 bases from V and 9 bases from J, with 12 bases between.

This clonotype was counted between two and nine times. CDR3 loop: CASSLAGAGYEQYV. The CDR3 nucleotides are TGTGCCAGCAGCTTAGCGGGAGCTGGATACGAGCAGTACGTC. This rearrangement joins TRBV7-2 to TRBJ2-7; D may be TRBD2 (5 bases). The germline CDR1 and CDR2 sequences are SGHTA and FQGNSA. With 0 bases removed from V and 4 bases from J, the gap between germline ends came to 10 bases. The CDR3 is made up of 14 amino acids.

The J gene is TRBJ2-1, the V gene TRBV11-2, with 8 positions matching TRBD2. The V gene's germline CDR1 is SGHAT and CDR2 FQNNGV. The V gene end was trimmed by 0 bases and the J gene end by 4 bases; junction bases not matched to a gene: 5. This CDR3 comprises 16 residues. The CDR3 coding sequence is TGTGCCAGCAGCTTAGAACCGGGAGGGGGGTACAATGAGCAGTTCTTC. This encodes CASSLEPGGGYNEQFF. The full variable domain, in which reference TRBV11-2 and TRBJ2-1 provide the parts outside the CDR3, is EAGVAQSPRYKIIEKRQSVAFWCNPISGHATLYWYQQILGQGPKLLIQFQNNGVVDDSQLPKDRFSAERLKGVDSTLKIQPAKLEDSAVYLCASSLEPGGGYNEQFFGPGTRLTVL.

The chain uses TRBV28 and TRBJ2-5; 10 positions match TRBD1. Trimming removed 2 bases from V and 1 base from J; junction bases left unmatched: 4. CDR3 length equals 16 residues. CDR1 MDHEN and CDR2 SYDVKM come from the germline V gene. The CDR3 DNA follows: TGTGCCAGCAGTTTAGCCGGACAGGGGGTCCAAGAGACCCAGTACTTC. Amino acids: CASSLAGQGVQETQYF.

The genes are TRBV5-1 and TRBJ2-3; 8 bases align to TRBD2. Germline V lookup: CDR1 SGHRS, CDR2 YFSETQ. Trimming took 7 bases from V and 3 from J; bases not matched to a gene: 7. CDR3 length: 14 residues. CDR3 coding DNA: TGCGCCAGCGCGGGAGGTTTGAGGACAGATACGCAGTATTTT. This codes for CASAGGLRTDTQYF.

This chain joins TRBV14 and TRBJ2-7, with 8 positions matching TRBD1. Losses at the gene ends were 2 bases for V and 12 bases for J; bases not matched to a gene: 12. Germline V gives CDR1 SGHDN, CDR2 FVKESK. This CDR3 has 14 amino acids. The CDR3 region is CASSQKRTGTPMYF. DNA of the CDR3: TGTGCCAGCAGCCAAAAAAGGACAGGGACTCCTATGTACTTC. Variable domain in full (rest from reference TRBV14 and TRBJ2-7): EAGVTQFPSHSVIEKGQTVTLRCDPISGHDNLYWYRRVMGKEIKFLLHFVKESKQDESGMPNNRFLAERTGGTYSTLKVQPAELEDSGVYFCASSQKRTGTPMYFGPGTRLTVT.

This clonotype has more than one count but fewer than ten. The chain has TRBV7-2 and TRBJ2-7, with no clear D. V was clipped by 5 bases and J by 1 base, with 15 bases between them. CDR3 size: 15 residues. Germline V gives CDR1 SGHTA, CDR2 FQGNSA. The CDR3 nucleotides read TGTGCCAGCAGCCTGGGGTCAACTGGTTCCTACGAGCAGTACTTC. It is translated as CASSLGSTGSYEQYF.

This chain links TRBV5-1 with TRBJ2-3; 10 nucleotides agree with TRBD2. V shed 4 bases, J shed 4 bases, and the junction held 9 bases outside the gene matches. The CDR3 spans 16 residues. Germline values: CDR1 SGHRS, CDR2 YFSETQ. The CDR3, as DNA: TGCGCCAGCAGCAAAGGACACAGCGGGAGGGCAGATACGCAGTATTTT. It codes for CASSKGHSGRADTQYF.

Only a few counts were recorded for this clonotype. The chain is built from TRBV29-1 and TRBJ2-1; 7 nucleotides match TRBD1. This CDR3 spans 16 amino acids. Germline CDR1 is SQVTM and CDR2 is ANQGSEA. After removal of 1 base from V and 4 bases from J, the junction contained 10 bases not matched to a gene. CDR3 sequence reads: CSVEAPGTAFYNEQFF. CDR3 nucleotide sequence: TGCAGCGTTGAAGCTCCCGGGACAGCCTTTTACAATGAGCAGTTCTTC.

This rearrangement joins TRBV28 to TRBJ2-7; D gene uncertain. The germline V gene has CDR1 MDHEN and CDR2 SYDVKM. This CDR3 has 13 amino acids. V was trimmed by 2 bases and J by 5 bases, leaving 10 bases between them. The CDR3 bases are TGTGCCAGCAGTTTAAAACATGTAAACGAGCAGTACTTC. It is translated as CASSLKHVNEQYF.

In this sample, this clonotype turned up a few times. The V gene is TRBV6-1, the J gene TRBJ2-1; 10 bases agree with TRBD2. The CDR3 totals 14 residues. Germline V CDR1 and CDR2: MNHNS, SASEGT. V lost 6 bases and J lost 7; bases outside the gene matches: 6. Here the CDR3 reads CASRAGGPGNEQFF. The CDR3 DNA is TGTGCCAGCAGAGCGGGAGGGCCAGGAAATGAGCAGTTCTTC.

The chain uses TRBV7-9 and TRBJ2-5; D uncertain. This CDR3 contains 14 residues. Between the trimmed V and J ends, which lost 5 bases and 4 bases, there was a span of 14 bases. Germline V gene sequence: CDR1 SEHNR, CDR2 FQNEAQ (reference sequence). The CDR3 nucleotides read TGTGCCAGCAGCCCCCTCGATCGCCGAGAGACCCAGTACTTC. It is translated as CASSPLDRRETQYF.

The sample holds a few counts of this clonotype. This sequence joins TRBV12-3 or TRBV12-4 and TRBJ2-1; weak D call: TRBD2 (6 bases). With 7 bases removed from V and 4 bases from J, the gap between germline ends came to 14 bases. CDR3 length equals 14 residues. CDR3 sequence reads: CASIPGEPYNEQFF. CDR3 nucleotide sequence: TGTGCCAGCATTCCGGGGGAGCCATACAATGAGCAGTTCTTC.

This clonotype was observed at least ten times. J is TRBJ1-1 and V is TRBV7-2; 7 nucleotides agree with TRBD1. The CDR3 is made up of 15 amino acids. Germline CDR1 reads SGHTA; CDR2 reads FQGNSA. J was trimmed by 0 bases and V by 5 bases; bases with no gene match: 6. This CDR3 is CASSPMTGLNTEAFF. CDR3 nucleotide sequence: TGTGCCAGCAGCCCGATGACAGGGTTGAACACTGAAGCTTTCTTT.

At least ten counts were recorded for this clonotype. This sequence joins TRBV7-2 and TRBJ2-7, with D maybe TRBD2 (6 bases). V was shortened by 5 bases and J by 2 bases, with 16 bases between the two germline ends. Looked up from germline, CDR1 is SGHTA and CDR2 is FQGNSA. The CDR3 is 15 amino acids. The CDR3 loop reads CASSPVPGAAYEQYF. The CDR3, as DNA: TGTGCCAGCAGCCCGGTTCCGGGAGCCGCCTACGAGCAGTACTTC. The whole variable domain, filled in from reference TRBV7-2 and TRBJ2-7, reads GAGVSQSPSNKVTEKGKDVELRCDPISGHTALYWYRQSLGQGLEFLIYFQGNSAPDKSGLPSDRFSAERTGGSVSTLTIQRTQQEDSAVYLCASSPVPGAAYEQYFGPGTRLTVT.

This clonotype showed up just a few times. This chain connects TRBV7-9 to TRBJ1-4; no definite D call. The CDR3 has 14 amino acids. Trimming stripped 5 bases from V and 3 bases from J, with 10 bases between. The germline V gene has CDR1 SEHNR and CDR2 FQNEAQ (reference sequence). The CDR3, as DNA: TGTGCCAGCAGCCGTGACATGGCTAATGAAAAACTGTTTTTT. It translates to CASSRDMANEKLFF.

Comments on this clonotype: Its ends do not fully match the called genes, so a read error is possible. CDR3 amino acids: CATSDPRDRGTDTQSF. For the CDR3, the DNA is TGTGCCACCAGTGATCCGCGGGACAGGGGGACAGATACGCAGTCTTTT. The genes are TRBV24-1 and TRBJ2-3; 11 positions agree with TRBD1. This CDR3 comprises 16 residues. Germline CDR1 and CDR2: KGHDR and SFDVKD.

This clonotype has a handful of counts. The V call is TRBV4-1, the J call TRBJ2-3, with 15 bases aligning to TRBD2. With V trimmed by 2 bases and J by 6 bases, 6 bases remained unmatched. This CDR3 region has 17 residues. Germline values: CDR1 MGHRA, CDR2 YSYEKL. The CDR3 region is CASSQSRTSGRADTQYF. The CDR3 DNA follows: TGCGCCAGCAGCCAATCTCGGACTAGCGGGAGGGCCGATACGCAGTATTTT.

The rearrangement links TRBV28 to TRBJ2-4; possible D gene TRBD2, 6 bases. V lost 7 bases to trimming and J lost 3 bases, with 13 bases between them. This CDR3 contains 14 residues. Germline V gene sequence: CDR1 MDHEN, CDR2 SYDVKM. The CDR3: CASTSGLGKNIQYF. The CDR3 DNA sequence: TGTGCCAGCACAAGCGGGTTGGGCAAAAACATTCAGTACTTC.

The V and J genes are TRBV19 and TRBJ1-2; D ambiguous. The germline CDR1 and CDR2 sequences are LNHDA and SQIVND (reference sequence). V was clipped by 3 bases and J by 1 base, with 12 bases between them. This CDR3 region has 15 residues. In DNA, the CDR3 is TGTGCCAGTAGTATGGTCCTAACTCTTAACTATGGCTACACCTTC. Translation: CASSMVLTLNYGYTF.

The genes are TRBV11-2 and TRBJ2-7; 7 positions agree with TRBD2. V shed 5 bases, J shed 6 bases, and the junction held 13 bases outside the gene matches. The CDR3 has 15 residues. CDR1 is SGHAT and CDR2 is FQNNGV in the germline V gene. The CDR3 bases are TGTGCCAGCAGCCAGGCGGGACTACCACGACCCGAGCAGTACTTC. It specifies CASSQAGLPRPEQYF.

This clonotype was seen repeatedly, ten times or more. This chain uses TRBV7-2 with TRBJ2-1, with 8 nucleotides matching TRBD2. This CDR3 spans 15 amino acids. J was trimmed by 8 bases and V by 7 bases; bases with no gene match: 13. Germline V gene data show CDR1 as SGHTA and CDR2 as FQGNSA. This CDR3 reads CASTLGGRPGYEQFF. The CDR3 DNA is TGTGCCAGCACCCTCGGCGGGAGGCCTGGTTATGAGCAGTTCTTC.

The rearrangement links TRBV6-5 to TRBJ2-2, with D perhaps matching TRBD2 (5 bases). V was trimmed by 0 bases and J by 2 bases, leaving 10 bases between them. Germline assignment: CDR1 MNHEY and CDR2 SVGAGI. The CDR3 contains 16 residues. The CDR3 bases are TGTGCCAGCAGTTACTCGGTGGAGGCAAACACCGGGGAGCTGTTTTTT. This encodes CASSYSVEANTGELFF.